The clone carrying this T cell receptor beta chain was seen a single time. Some clones are missing from TCRdb's copy, which holds only in-frame ones; the method was immunoSEQ multiplex PCR. Of some 260,000 clones listed, approximately 88% were seen once; the top ten hold roughly a tenth. This entry is derived from a study of blood T cell repertoires in COVID-19. V gave up 4 bases and J gave up 3 bases; unmatched junction bases: 3. This CDR3 region has 12 residues. Looked up from germline, CDR1 is GTSNPN and CDR2 is SVGIG (reference sequence). This TCR came from a woman in her sixties or seventies with COVID-19, enrolled during active disease. The chain carries TRBV30 and TRBJ2-7; 7 bases match TRBD2. The source material was peripheral blood. The CDR3 sequence: CAWKRDGYEQYF. The CDR3 region has the DNA TGTGCCTGGAAGCGGGATGGCTACGAGCAGTACTTC.